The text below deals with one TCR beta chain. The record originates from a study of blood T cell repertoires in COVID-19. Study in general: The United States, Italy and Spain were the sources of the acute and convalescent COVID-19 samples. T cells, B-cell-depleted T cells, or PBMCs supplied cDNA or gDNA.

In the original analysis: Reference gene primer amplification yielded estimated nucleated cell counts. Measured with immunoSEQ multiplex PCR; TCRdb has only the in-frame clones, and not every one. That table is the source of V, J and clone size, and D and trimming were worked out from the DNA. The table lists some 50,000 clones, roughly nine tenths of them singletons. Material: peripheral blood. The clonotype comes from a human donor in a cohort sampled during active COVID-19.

The CDR3 loop reads CSADSDTEAFF. CDR3 DNA: TGCAGTGCCGACTCGGATACTGAAGCTTTCTTT. The rearrangement uses TRBV20-1 and TRBJ1-1; no clear D. From germline, CDR1 is DFQATT and CDR2 SNEGSKA (reference sequence). V was trimmed by 6 bases and J by 5 bases, leaving 10 bases between them. This CDR3 has 11 amino acids.